The rows below give T cell receptor beta chains drawn from one sample of a study of blood T cell repertoires in COVID-19. Some clones are missing from TCRdb's copy, which holds only in-frame ones; the method was immunoSEQ multiplex PCR. The sample yields roughly 150,000 clones, 70% to 85% seen once. The material sequenced was peripheral blood. All receptors come from a man of 80 years or more with COVID-19, enrolled during active disease. The CDR3 runs from the conserved cysteine through the conserved F or W. D genes are given only for firm matches. Size values are once, few and many counts, or a class for expanded clones, and some rows have none.

d_call	j_call	clone_size	v_call	cdr3_aa	cdr3_nt
-	TRBJ2-3	-	TRBV6-1	CASGQFTDTQYF	TGTGCCAGCGGACAGTTCACAGATACGCAGTATTTT
-	TRBJ1-5	-	TRBV15	CATSRKQGDQPQHF	TGTGCCACCAGCAGAAAACAGGGAGACCAGCCCCAGCATTTT
-	TRBJ1-5	-	TRBV19	CASSIATGRDQPQHF	TGTGCCAGTAGTATAGCTACAGGGAGGGATCAGCCCCAGCATTTT
-	TRBJ1-4	-	TRBV19	CASSIGGLGEKLFF	TGTGCCAGTAGTATCGGGGGGCTGGGTGAAAAACTGTTTTTT
TRBD2	TRBJ2-5	-	TRBV5-1	CASSLEPAGGPQETQYF	TGCGCCAGCAGCTTGGAACCAGCGGGGGGGCCCCAGGAGACCCAGTACTTC
-	TRBJ1-1	-	TRBV7-9	CASSFPGSRTEAFF	TGTGCCAGCAGCTTCCCGGGGAGTAGGACTGAAGCTTTCTTT
TRBD1	TRBJ2-7	-	TRBV7-8	CASSSTRDRVAEQYF	TGTGCCAGCAGCTCGACGCGGGACAGGGTCGCCGAGCAGTACTTC
TRBD2	TRBJ2-5	-	TRBV3-1/TRBV3-2	CASSLSGGQETQYF	TGTGCCAGCAGCCTCTCGGGGGGGCAAGAGACCCAGTACTTC
-	TRBJ1-4	-	TRBV4-1	CASSQEGRDIYEKLFF	TGCGCCAGCAGCCAAGAAGGACGGGATATATACGAAAAACTGTTTTTT
TRBD1	TRBJ1-4	-	TRBV2	CAGSGQGTNEKLFF	TGTGCCGGCTCGGGACAGGGGACTAATGAAAAACTGTTTTTT
-	TRBJ1-2	-	TRBV6-5	CASSYSLGASYGYTF	TGTGCCAGCAGTTACTCGTTGGGGGCAAGCTATGGCTACACCTTC
-	TRBJ2-3	once	TRBV19	CASSIGRDTQYF	TGTGCCAGTAGTATTGGGAGGGATACGCAGTATTTT
TRBD2	TRBJ2-7	-	TRBV5-4	CASSGRTSGAYEQYF	TGTGCCAGCAGCGGCAGGACTAGCGGGGCCTACGAGCAGTACTTC
-	TRBJ1-4	-	TRBV29-1	CSVGQGGEKLFF	TGCAGCGTTGGGCAGGGTGGCGAAAAACTGTTTTTT
-	TRBJ1-3	-	TRBV7-2	CASSSQIVNTGNTIYF	TGTGCCAGCAGCTCGCAGATTGTTAATACTGGAAACACCATATATTTT
TRBD2	TRBJ2-5	-	TRBV11-2	CASSSSGGAGETQYF	TGTGCCAGCAGCTCTAGCGGGGGGGCCGGTGAGACCCAGTACTTC
TRBD1	TRBJ2-7	-	TRBV6-6	CATLAPRTGGYEQYF	TGTGCCACCCTTGCCCCCAGGACAGGGGGCTACGAGCAGTACTTC
TRBD1	TRBJ2-5	-	TRBV5-1	CASSFPTGGHETQYF	TGCGCCAGCAGCTTTCCGACAGGGGGCCACGAGACCCAGTACTTC